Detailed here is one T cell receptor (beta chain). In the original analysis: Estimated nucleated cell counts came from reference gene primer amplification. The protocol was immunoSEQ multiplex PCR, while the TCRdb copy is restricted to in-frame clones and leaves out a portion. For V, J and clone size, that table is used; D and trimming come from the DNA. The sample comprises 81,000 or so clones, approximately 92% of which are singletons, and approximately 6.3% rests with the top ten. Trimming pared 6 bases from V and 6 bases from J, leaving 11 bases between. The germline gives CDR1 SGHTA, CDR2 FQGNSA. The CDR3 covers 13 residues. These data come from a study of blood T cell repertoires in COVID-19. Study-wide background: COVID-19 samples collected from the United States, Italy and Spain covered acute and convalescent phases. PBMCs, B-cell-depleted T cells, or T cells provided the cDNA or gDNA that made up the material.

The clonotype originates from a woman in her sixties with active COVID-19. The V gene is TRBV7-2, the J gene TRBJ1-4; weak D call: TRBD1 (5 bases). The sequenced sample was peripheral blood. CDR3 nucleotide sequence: TGTGCCAGCAGGGGGGGAGGGGATGAAAAACTGTTTTTT. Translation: CASRGGGDEKLFF.